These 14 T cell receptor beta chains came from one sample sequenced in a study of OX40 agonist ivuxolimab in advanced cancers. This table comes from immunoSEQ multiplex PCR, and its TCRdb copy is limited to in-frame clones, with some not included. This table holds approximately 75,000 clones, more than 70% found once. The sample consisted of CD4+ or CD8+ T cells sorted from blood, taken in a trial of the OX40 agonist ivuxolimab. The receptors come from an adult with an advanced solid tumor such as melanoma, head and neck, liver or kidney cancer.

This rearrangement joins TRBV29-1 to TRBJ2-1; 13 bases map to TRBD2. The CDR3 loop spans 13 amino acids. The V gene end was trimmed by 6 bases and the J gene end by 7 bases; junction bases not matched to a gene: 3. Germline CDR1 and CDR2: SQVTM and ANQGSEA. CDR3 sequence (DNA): TGCAGCGTGGGACTAGCGGGATGGAATGAGCAGTTCTTC. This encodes CSVGLAGWNEQFF.

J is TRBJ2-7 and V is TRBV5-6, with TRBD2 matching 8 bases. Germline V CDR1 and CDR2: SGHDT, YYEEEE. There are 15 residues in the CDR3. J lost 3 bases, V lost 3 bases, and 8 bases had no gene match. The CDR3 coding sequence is TGTGCCAGCAGCTGGGGGCCTAGCGGGTACTACGAGCAGTACTTC. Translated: CASSWGPSGYYEQYF. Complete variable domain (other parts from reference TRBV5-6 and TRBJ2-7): DAGVTQSPTHLIKTRGQQVTLRCSPKSGHDTVSWYQQALGQGPQFIFQYYEEEERQRGNFPDRFSGHQFPNYSSELNVNALLLGDSALYLCASSWGPSGYYEQYFGPGTRLTVT.

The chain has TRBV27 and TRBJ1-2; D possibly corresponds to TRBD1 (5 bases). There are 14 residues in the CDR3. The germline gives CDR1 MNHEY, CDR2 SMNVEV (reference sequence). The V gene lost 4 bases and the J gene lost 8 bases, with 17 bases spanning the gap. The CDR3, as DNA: TGTGCCAGCAGTTCACAGGTCTGGGTCCGAGGCTACACCTTC. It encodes CASSSQVWVRGYTF.

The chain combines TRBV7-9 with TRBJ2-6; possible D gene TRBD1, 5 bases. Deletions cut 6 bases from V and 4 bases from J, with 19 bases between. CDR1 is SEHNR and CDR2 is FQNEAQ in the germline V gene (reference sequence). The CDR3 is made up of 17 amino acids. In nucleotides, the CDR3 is TGTGCCAGCAGTCCGACCATACAGACAGCCGGGGCCAACGTCCTGACTTTC. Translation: CASSPTIQTAGANVLTF.

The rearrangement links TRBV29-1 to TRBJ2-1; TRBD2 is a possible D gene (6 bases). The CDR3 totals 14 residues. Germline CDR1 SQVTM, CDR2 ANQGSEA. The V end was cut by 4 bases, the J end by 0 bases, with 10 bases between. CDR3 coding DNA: TGCAGCGTTGCTCAAGCGGGCTCCTACAATGAGCAGTTCTTC. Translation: CSVAQAGSYNEQFF.

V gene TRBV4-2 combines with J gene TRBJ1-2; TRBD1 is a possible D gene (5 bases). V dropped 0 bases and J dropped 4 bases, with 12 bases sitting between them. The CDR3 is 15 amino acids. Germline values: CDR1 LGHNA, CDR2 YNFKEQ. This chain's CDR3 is CASSQDGGLGYGYTF. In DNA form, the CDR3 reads TGTGCCAGCAGCCAAGACGGGGGGTTGGGCTATGGCTACACCTTC.

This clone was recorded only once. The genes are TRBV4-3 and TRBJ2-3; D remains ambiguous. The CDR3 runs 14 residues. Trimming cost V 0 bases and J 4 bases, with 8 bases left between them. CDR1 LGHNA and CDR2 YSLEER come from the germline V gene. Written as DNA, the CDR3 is TGCGCCAGCAGCCAAGACTGGCAGTCAGATACGCAGTATTTT. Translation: CASSQDWQSDTQYF.

This CDR3 reads CATSGLAGEEQYF. The CDR3 DNA follows: TGTGCCACGTCCGGGCTAGCGGGTGAAGAGCAGTACTTC. The chain uses TRBV10-3 and TRBJ2-7, with 8 nucleotides matching TRBD2. V dropped 10 bases and J dropped 7; count of bases not matched to a gene: 12. The CDR3 extends over 13 amino acids. CDR1 and CDR2 (germline): ENHRY, SYGVKD.

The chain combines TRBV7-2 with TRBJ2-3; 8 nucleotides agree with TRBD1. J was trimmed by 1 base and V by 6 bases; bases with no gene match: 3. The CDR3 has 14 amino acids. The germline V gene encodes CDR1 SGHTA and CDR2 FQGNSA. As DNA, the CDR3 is TGTGCCAGCAGTAAGGACAGGGGCACAGATACGCAGTATTTT. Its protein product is CASSKDRGTDTQYF.

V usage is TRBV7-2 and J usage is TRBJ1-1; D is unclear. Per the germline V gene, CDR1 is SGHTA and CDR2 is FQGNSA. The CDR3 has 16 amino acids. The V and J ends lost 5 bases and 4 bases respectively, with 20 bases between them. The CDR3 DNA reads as TGTGCCAGCAGCCCCATGGGCGGGAGGCAGATCACTGAAGCTTTCTTT. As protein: CASSPMGGRQITEAFF.

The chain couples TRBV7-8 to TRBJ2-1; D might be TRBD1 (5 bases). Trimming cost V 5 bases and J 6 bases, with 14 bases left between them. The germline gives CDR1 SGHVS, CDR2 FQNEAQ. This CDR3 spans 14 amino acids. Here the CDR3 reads CASSPRQLTNEQFF. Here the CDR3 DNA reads TGTGCCAGCAGCCCGAGACAGCTAACCAATGAGCAGTTCTTC.

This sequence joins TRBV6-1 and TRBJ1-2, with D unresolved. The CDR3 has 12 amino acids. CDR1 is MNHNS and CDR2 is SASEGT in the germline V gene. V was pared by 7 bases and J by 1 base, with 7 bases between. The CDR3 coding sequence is TGTGCCAGCACCCAGGATAACTATGGCTACACCTTC. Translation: CASTQDNYGYTF.

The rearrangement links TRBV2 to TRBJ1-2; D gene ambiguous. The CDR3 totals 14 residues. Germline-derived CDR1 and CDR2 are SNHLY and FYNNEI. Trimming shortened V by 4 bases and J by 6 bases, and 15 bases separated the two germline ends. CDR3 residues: CASSVLGLGHGYTF. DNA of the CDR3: TGTGCCAGCAGTGTTTTGGGTCTCGGGCATGGCTACACCTTC.

CDR3 DNA: TGCAGCATACGACAGAGCTATGGCTACACCTTC. Residues: CSIRQSYGYTF. This chain joins TRBV29-1 and TRBJ1-2, with D maybe TRBD1 (5 bases). Germline V gene data show CDR1 as SQVTM and CDR2 as ANQGSEA. CDR3 size: 11 residues. Trimming stripped 8 bases from V and 4 bases from J, with 11 bases between.